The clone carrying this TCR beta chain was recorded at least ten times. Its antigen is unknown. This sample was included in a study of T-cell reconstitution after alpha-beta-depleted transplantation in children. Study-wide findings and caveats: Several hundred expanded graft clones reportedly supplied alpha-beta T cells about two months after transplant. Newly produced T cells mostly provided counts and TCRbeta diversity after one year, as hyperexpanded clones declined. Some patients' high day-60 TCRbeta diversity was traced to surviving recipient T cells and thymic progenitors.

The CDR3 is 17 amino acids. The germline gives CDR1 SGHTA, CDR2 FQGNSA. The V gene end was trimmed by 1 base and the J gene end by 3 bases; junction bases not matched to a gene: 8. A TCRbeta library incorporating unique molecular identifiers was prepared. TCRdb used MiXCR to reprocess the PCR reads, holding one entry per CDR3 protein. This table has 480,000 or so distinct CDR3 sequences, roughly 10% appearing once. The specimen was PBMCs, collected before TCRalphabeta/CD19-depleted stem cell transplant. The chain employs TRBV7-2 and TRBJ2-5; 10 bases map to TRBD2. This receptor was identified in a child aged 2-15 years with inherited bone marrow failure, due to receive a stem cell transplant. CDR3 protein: CASSLGLAGGGKETQYF. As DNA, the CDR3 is TGTGCCAGCAGCTTAGGCTTAGCGGGAGGCGGAAAAGAGACCCAGTACTTC.